This paragraph reports one T cell receptor beta chain. This receptor's antigen is unknown. No base-level quality is on record; no much larger clone is a single base apart. In total, roughly 710 healthy bone marrow donors made up the cohort. At the time of sampling, every cohort member was nominally healthy, though immune exposures that went unrecorded were likely present. The donor was CMV seropositive and was included in the group of about 290 seropositive cohort members. A peripheral blood sample was provided by each donor, and peripheral blood mononuclear cells were used for TCR beta sequencing. Genomic DNA was extracted from the blood cell samples with the Qiagen DNeasy Blood Extraction Kit. The sample originates from a study of cytomegalovirus exposure and HLA in healthy donors (dated by TCRdb to about 2017). The study in broad terms: In an earlier analysis of fewer than 750 of the donors, about 260 Gb of sequence data and approximately 120 million unique TCR beta sequences from 150 million to 200 million T cells were reported. Roughly 300 gigabases of sequencing data and roughly 81 million unique TCR sequences made up an early release that covered 500 to 650 HLA-typed donors. Among the approximately 420 genotyped donors, under 90% belonged to the genetic ancestry cluster associated with self-reported Caucasian donors. The study aimed to test whether signatures of past pathogen exposure could be identified by cataloging public T cell receptors. The T cell repertoires of around 730 subjects were profiled by immunosequencing and related to cytomegalovirus serostatus. A separate validation cohort of over 95 different subjects was used in addition to the roughly 700-subject first cohort. To predict cytomegalovirus infection status, the study combined high-throughput TCR immunosequencing, statistical association of individual TCRs with disease status, and machine learning. To study patterns of TCR occurrence, a later analysis re-analyzed previously published TCR beta repertoires from 700 or so donors and added high-resolution HLA genotyping. The later analysis used no new phenotypic data to find candidate immune exposures, relying instead on TCR beta sequences and their occurrence across donors. In an earlier analysis of 587 of the donors, high-throughput TCR beta sequencing was used to judge whether each TCR beta V gene segment behaved as functional or pseudogenic. Donor age, sex, ethnicity and CMV serostatus were compiled alongside the repertoire data. A later genetic analysis took genome-wide SNP genotypes for about three fifths of the 666 donors and used that subset as a discovery cohort. Every discovery cohort repertoire had been produced on one sequencing platform. Class I and class II HLA loci were covered by the typing at four-digit resolution. Typing coverage varied by locus: about 620-630 donors for A, B, C, DRB1 and DQB1; roughly 500 for DQA1; about 570 for DPA1; more than 450 for DPB1. Five DR-DQ haplotypes were treated as single units for association and clustering because of strong linkage in the cohort. Among approximately 370 genotyped donors of the cohort, an average of approximately 240,000 unique TCR beta nucleotide sequences was sequenced per donor, of which about 18% were non-productive.

To prepare the library, the immunoSEQ multiplex PCR assay was applied. The multiplex PCR relied on a mix of 60 forward primers for TCR Vbeta segments and 13 reverse primers for TCR Jbeta segments. A multiplex PCR assay on genomic DNA amplified the CDR3 region of rearranged TCR beta genes. Amplified TCR beta libraries were sequenced as 87-base-pair reads on the Illumina HiSeq System. In the source study's methods: Across the 640 or so repertoires, a later analysis counted approximately 75 million unique TCR beta chains, roughly 11 million of which were shared by at least two donors. A nearest-neighbor algorithm error-corrected the raw reads and collapsed the reads into unique sequences, merging closely related sequences to remove PCR and sequencing errors. To assign V, D and J gene segments, CDR3 sequences were aligned to IMGT reference sequences. Each retained sequence needed at least a six-nucleotide match to both a V gene segment and a J gene segment. A rearrangement was called productive if the CDR3 had no stop codons and remained in frame with V and J, and every other rearrangement was called non-productive. CDR3 was defined by IMGT convention, running from the second conserved V-encoded cysteine to the conserved J-encoded phenylalanine. Sequences without an unambiguous match to a single V gene segment were excluded from the earlier analysis of about 600 of the donors. An earlier analysis of some 500 of the donors classified V segments as functional when productive rearrangements were above 56.7% and as segregating when the standard deviation between donors was above 5%. A statistical classification framework was built to diagnose cytomegalovirus status from the catalog of TCR beta chain sequences. In a later analysis, V and J genes were assigned by comparing TCR nucleotide sequences against IMGT/GENE-DB human TR gene sequences. A later analysis assigned CDR3 sequences and most-parsimonious VDJ recombination scenarios with the TCRdist pipeline. In a later analysis, each TCR beta chain was defined by its CDR3 amino acid sequence together with its V-gene family, and reads without a unique V-gene family were excluded. A later analysis removed several hundred highly shared, low-generation-probability nucleotide sequences to deal with suspected cross-contamination and a sequencing artifact. For each public chain, a later analysis derived a clonal expansion index from normalized ranks of inferred template counts within each repertoire. In a later analysis, generation probabilities were computed with a VDJ recombination model fitted to out-of-frame rearrangements, and the resulting probabilities were checked against IGoR. In a later analysis, hypergeometric tests were used to score TCR-TCR, TCR-HLA and TCR-CMV co-occurrence, with a repertoire-size bias correction applied to TCR pairs. False discovery rates were estimated in a later analysis by permuting HLA or CMV assignments 20 times. In a later analysis, co-occurring TCRs were grouped using DBSCAN, and TCRdist sequence similarity was added for clustering within HLA-allele-positive subsets. Repertoires with fewer than 30,000 or more than 120,000 public chains were left out of co-occurrence clustering, as were about 5 repertoires with anomalous nucleotide sharing. TCRdb obtained this table from immuneACCESS and retained in-frame rearrangements with V and J assigned. These tables miss some clones; where compared with another copy, unresolved V genes account for less than half of the shortfall, and the remainder is unexplained. V and J calls and clone size come straight from that table; D and trimming were deduced from the DNA. Across this sample there are about 180,000 clones, with roughly four fifths seen only once. 4.9% of the sample comes from the top ten.

CDR1 and CDR2 are read off the germline V gene as SGHAT and FQNNGV. The CDR3 measures 14 amino acids from cysteine to phenylalanine. Only CDR3 DNA remains: 42 bases, in frame from the first base. Trimming removed 4 bases from V and 3 bases from J, leaving 10 bases between the germline ends. Paper-wide results and their limitations: It was suggested by the authors that the approach could potentially be generalized to other disease states and immunological phenotypes. Across donors, most TCR sequences were observed very rarely, whereas some public TCRs were present in many individuals. According to a later analysis, parvovirus B19, influenza, CMV and Epstein-Barr virus appeared linked to several top co-occurrence clusters. The sequencing pipeline was judged likely to have produced a cluster of highly shared sequence variants as a technical artifact. In a later genetic analysis, a missense DCLRE1C variant was associated with V-gene and J-gene trimming of TCR beta chains, and the association was replicated in an independent cohort. In this cohort, only TCR beta chains were sequenced, and detectable features were limited by the absence of alpha or paired-chain data. According to a later analysis, TCR association rates differed among HLA loci, with DRB1 alleles showing the most associated TCRs and HLA-C alleles showing the fewest. A later genetic analysis reported fewer N-insertions in productive TCRs among donors in an Asian-associated ancestry cluster than the roughly 640-donor mean. Linkage disequilibrium might explain the correlated functional status among segregating V segments, but an unknown experimental factor could not be excluded. A further reported finding was that TCR beta sequences accurately predicted the HLA-A and HLA-B alleles for most subjects in the first cohort. A later analysis found that HLA-associated TCR beta chains were more clonally expanded and had lower generation probabilities than equally common non-associated chains. HLA typing was unavailable for some donors at each locus, so association tests used only the typed subset. The study listed approximately 150 TCR beta chains as associated with cytomegalovirus. For the cohort, immune exposure information was limited to CMV serostatus. When HLA alleles, especially DR and DQ, strongly co-occurred, attributing TCR associations to individual alleles was difficult. Sequencing depth was assumed to be roughly uniform across donors in the presence/absence analyses, though that assumption may not hold. In a later analysis, about 16,000 TCR beta sequences were associated with specific HLA alleles at a false discovery rate of 0.05. Approximately 18 rarely observed V segments, including chromosome 9 orphons, were excluded from the earlier analysis of 550 to 700 of the donors because counts were too low. Cytomegalovirus status was reported to be diagnosed by the classifier with high specificity and sensitivity in both the original and validation cohorts. An earlier analysis of roughly 570 of the donors showed that most TCR beta V segments appeared in productive rearrangements either about 90% or about 30% of the time, which broadly matched IMGT annotations. A later analysis found that most CMV-associated TCR beta chains appeared HLA-restricted, with HLA associations seemingly driven largely by CMV exposure. The 87-base-pair reads could not distinguish some IMGT-functional V segments, including TRBV6-2 and TRBV6-3, so those segments were excluded. A few of the identified cytomegalovirus-associated TCR beta chains were confirmed in vitro to be specific for cytomegalovirus antigens.

This TCR came from a young woman in good health and CMV-seropositive. Recombination linked TRBV11-2 to TRBJ1-3; a tentative D call is TRBD1 (6 bases match). The sequenced sample was PBMCs. The CDR3 region: CASSSGQLGNTIYF. The DNA sequence is TGTGCCAGCAGCTCCGGACAGCTTGGAAACACCATATATTTT.